These 3 T cell receptor beta chains were sequenced from one sample in a study of T cells in Graves' hyperthyroidism and ophthalmopathy. Amplification of TCR beta CDR3 regions was performed using RNA transcripts as template. A set of HTBI primers served as the primers for a first-round RT-PCR of the TCR CDR3. TCRdb ran MiXCR on the multiplex PCR reads and lists one entry per CDR3 protein. The sample yields about 320,000 distinct CDR3 sequences, roughly 15% seen once. What was sequenced was blood. The receptors were sampled from a man in his thirties or forties with Graves' hyperthyroidism.

This clonotype was counted ten times or more. The chain employs TRBV3-1 and TRBJ2-7; TRBD1 agrees at 7 bases. CDR1 is LGHDT and CDR2 is YNNKEL in the germline V gene (reference sequence). V shed 8 bases, J shed 3 bases, and the junction held 7 bases outside the gene matches. The CDR3 totals 13 residues. The CDR3 nucleotides are TGTGCCAGCGCTCGACAGGGTGTCTACGAGCAGTACTTC. Encoded protein: CASARQGVYEQYF.

This clonotype was detected only a few times. This chain joins TRBV5-4 and TRBJ1-2; TRBD1 is a possible D gene (5 bases). Trimming stripped 5 bases from V and 4 bases from J, with 9 bases between. The length of the CDR3 is 12 residues. In germline, CDR1 is SGHNT, CDR2 YYREEE (reference sequence). This CDR3 is CASRQDFYGYTF. In DNA, the CDR3 is TGTGCCAGCAGACAGGATTTCTATGGCTACACCTTC.

This clonotype appeared many times. V is TRBV11-2 and J is TRBJ2-7; D gene unclear. The V end lost 5 bases, the J end lost 2 bases, and 13 bases lay between the germline ends. Per the germline V gene, CDR1 is SGHAT and CDR2 is FQNNGV. There are 14 residues in the CDR3. CDR3 protein: CASSPDGVTYEQYF. Here the CDR3 DNA reads TGTGCCAGCAGCCCCGATGGGGTAACCTACGAGCAGTACTTC.